Each of the 13 T cell receptor beta chains below was sequenced from the same sample in a study of cytomegalovirus exposure and HLA in healthy donors. Researchers ran the PCR with 60 Vbeta and 13 Jbeta primers. Profiled with immunoSEQ multiplex PCR; TCRdb holds only in-frame clones, not every one. Here the sample spans some 110,000 clones, around 70% being singletons. The sequenced material came from PBMCs. The receptors were sampled from a man aged 25 to 40 in good health and CMV-seropositive.

This sequence joins TRBV28 and TRBJ2-1; TRBD2 might be the D (6 bases). V was pared by 6 bases and J by 7 bases, with 22 bases between. The CDR3 totals 16 residues. Looked up from germline, CDR1 is MDHEN and CDR2 is SYDVKM. CDR3 amino acids: CASSKPSGPLTNEQFF. The DNA of the CDR3 is TGTGCCAGCAGCAAGCCCAGCGGGCCTTTGACGAATGAGCAGTTCTTC.

Only a few counts were recorded for this clone. This rearrangement joins TRBV9 to TRBJ1-1; 7 bases match TRBD1. CDR1 is SGDLS and CDR2 is YYNGEE in the germline V gene. This CDR3 has 16 residues. V lost 0 bases and J lost 4; bases outside the gene matches: 9. CDR3 protein: CASSVGGRGEITEAFF. Written as DNA, the CDR3 is TGTGCCAGCAGCGTAGGAGGCAGGGGGGAAATCACTGAAGCTTTCTTT.

The chain has TRBV4-3 and TRBJ2-7; D uncertain. Germline loops: CDR1 LGHNA, CDR2 YSLEER. This CDR3 is built from 14 residues. With 6 bases removed from V and 0 bases from J, the gap between germline ends came to 12 bases. CDR3 in DNA: TGCGCCAGCAGTCCTCACTCGAGCTCCTACGAGCAGTACTTC. This gives the protein CASSPHSSSYEQYF.

This rearrangement joins TRBV25-1 to TRBJ2-7; TRBD2 is a possible D gene (5 bases). The V and J ends lost 4 bases and 9 bases respectively, with 22 bases between them. The CDR3 runs 15 residues. Germline CDR1 MGHDK, CDR2 SYGVNS. The CDR3 spells CASSASLDPLRVQYF. CDR3 in DNA: TGTGCCAGCAGTGCTTCTCTTGACCCCTTGAGGGTGCAGTACTTC.

The chain is built from TRBV11-2 and TRBJ1-3; maybe TRBD1 (5 bases). V lost 5 bases and J lost 4, with 24 bases in between. Per germline, CDR1 SGHAT and CDR2 FQNNGV. The CDR3 totals 18 residues. In DNA form, the CDR3 reads TGTGCCAGCAGCCATTTAGGTGCGCGGGGGTTTACCGGAAACACCATATATTTT. This translates into CASSHLGARGFTGNTIYF.

The sample holds one count of this clone. The V call is TRBV2, the J call TRBJ2-5; 9 nucleotides line up with TRBD1. Germline CDR1 is SNHLY and CDR2 is FYNNEI. This CDR3 has 15 amino acids. Losses at the gene ends were 5 bases for V and 2 bases for J; bases not matched to a gene: 6. DNA of the CDR3: TGTGCCAGCAGTACCACAGGGGGCTCTCAAGAGACCCAGTACTTC. Amino acids: CASSTTGGSQETQYF. The entire variable domain, with the rest obtained from reference TRBV2 and TRBJ2-5, is as follows: EPEVTQTPSHQVTQMGQEVILRCVPISNHLYFYWYRQILGQKVEFLVSFYNNEISEKSEIFDDQFSVERPDGSNFTLKIRSTKLEDSAMYFCASSTTGGSQETQYFGPGTRLLVL.

J is TRBJ1-3 and V is TRBV5-1, with 9 bases that match TRBD1. The CDR3 has 14 residues. Germline values: CDR1 SGHRS, CDR2 YFSETQ. V trimming: 3 bases; J trimming: 4 bases; junction bases outside the gene matches: 2. The CDR3 DNA sequence: TGCGCCAGCAGCTGGGGGACAGGGGGAAACACCATATATTTT. This gives the protein CASSWGTGGNTIYF.

This clone was seen a few times. CDR3 DNA: TGCGCCAGCAGCCCCAATGGGGGGTCGGTTAGTGAAAAACTGTTTTTT. Its protein product is CASSPNGGSVSEKLFF. The chain joins TRBV4-3 to TRBJ1-4; maybe TRBD1 (5 bases). V was clipped by 4 bases and J by 7 bases, with 19 bases between them. The CDR3 has 16 amino acids. Germline V CDR1 and CDR2: LGHNA, YSLEER.

V is TRBV7-3 and J is TRBJ1-1; D might be TRBD1 (6 bases). Germline CDR1 is SGHTA and CDR2 is FQGTGA. V was clipped by 5 bases and J by 3 bases, with 13 bases between them. The CDR3 is made up of 14 amino acids. For the CDR3, the DNA is TGTGCCAGCAGCGCAACAGGGTACTACACTGAAGCTTTCTTT. Encoded protein: CASSATGYYTEAFF.

This chain uses TRBV28 with TRBJ2-1; 7 bases fit TRBD2. Germline lookup yields CDR1 MDHEN and CDR2 SYDVKM. The V gene end was trimmed by 3 bases and the J gene end by 8 bases; junction bases not matched to a gene: 10. This CDR3 has 15 residues. The CDR3 DNA sequence: TGTGCCAGCAGTTTGCCAGGGACTACATACGATGAGCAGTTCTTC. Encoded protein: CASSLPGTTYDEQFF. The whole variable domain, filled in from reference TRBV28 and TRBJ2-1, reads DVKVTQSSRYLVKRTGEKVFLECVQDMDHENMFWYRQDPGLGLRLIYFSYDVKMKEKGDIPEGYSVSREKKERFSLILESASTNQTSMYLCASSLPGTTYDEQFFGPGTRLTVL.

V gene TRBV30 combines with J gene TRBJ2-5; the match to TRBD1 covers 7 bases. Unmatched junction bases numbered 5, after V lost 5 bases and J lost 2 bases. CDR1 GTSNPN and CDR2 SVGIG come from the germline V gene (reference sequence). This CDR3 has 13 residues. The CDR3 DNA is TGTGCCTGGGGATTCAGGGGGCAAGAGACCCAGTACTTC. Protein sequence: CAWGFRGQETQYF.

This chain connects TRBV12-1 to TRBJ1-5; TRBD1, the table's D call, lacks a check against the DNA. TRBV12-1 is tagged as a pseudogene. This CDR3 has 18 residues. The CDR3, as DNA: TGTGCCAGCAGCTTTGCGCAGACAGGGGACCTAAGCAATCAGCCCCAGCATTTT. Encoded protein: CASSFAQTGDLSNQPQHF.

This clone is a singleton in its sample. V usage is TRBV28 and J usage is TRBJ1-1; D is possibly TRBD1 (5 bases). The germline V gene encodes CDR1 MDHEN and CDR2 SYDVKM. Trimming cost V 7 bases and J 7 bases, with 19 bases left between them. The CDR3 covers 14 residues. The CDR3 sequence is CASTAPGNGGEAFF. CDR3 DNA: TGTGCCAGCACCGCCCCGGGCAACGGGGGTGAAGCTTTCTTT.